Listed here are 29 T cell receptor beta chains from one sample, sequenced in a study of CD4 T cells in relation to SARS-CoV-2 and coronaviruses. The data were produced by immunoSEQ multiplex PCR, yet TCRdb's version contains in-frame clones alone and is incomplete. Of about 60,000 clones listed, 92% are singletons. The source material was naive CD4+ T cells from PBMCs. Subset given: naive CD4+ T cells isolated by negative enrichment. These TCRs come from an adult with COVID-19.

The chain uses TRBV5-5 and TRBJ1-3, with D uncertain. The CDR3 runs 15 residues. V was shortened by 0 bases and J by 0 bases, with 7 bases between the two germline ends. Germline-derived CDR1 and CDR2 are SGHKS and YYEKEE (reference sequence). CDR3 DNA sequence: TGTGCCAGCAGCTTGGCCCCCTTCTCTGGAAACACCATATATTTT. Protein sequence: CASSLAPFSGNTIYF. Variable domain in full (rest from reference TRBV5-5 and TRBJ1-3): DAGVTQSPTHLIKTRGQQVTLRCSPISGHKSVSWYQQVLGQGPQFIFQYYEKEERGRGNFPDRFSARQFPNYSSELNVNALLLGDSALYLCASSLAPFSGNTIYFGEGSWLTVV.

The rearrangement joins TRBV28 to TRBJ2-3; TRBD2 matches 7 bases. The CDR3 is 13 amino acids. V was pared by 11 bases and J by 6 bases, with 11 bases of the junction left unmatched. The V gene's germline CDR1 is MDHEN and CDR2 SYDVKM. The CDR3 coding sequence is TGTGCCGCCTGGCGGGGGAGAGCGGATACGCAGTATTTT. Its protein is CAAWRGRADTQYF. The variable domain in full, completed from reference TRBV28 and TRBJ2-3, reads DVKVTQSSRYLVKRTGEKVFLECVQDMDHENMFWYRQDPGLGLRLIYFSYDVKMKEKGDIPEGYSVSREKKERFSLILESASTNQTSMYLCAAWRGRADTQYFGPGTRLTVL.

This clone was recorded a few times. CDR3 nucleotide sequence: TGTGCCAGCAGCGCCGTCAGGGATTCACCCCTCCACTTT. Translated, it gives CASSAVRDSPLHF. The V call is TRBV28, the J call TRBJ1-6; possibly TRBD1 for D (5 bases). The V end lost 6 bases, the J end lost 8 bases, and 11 bases lay between the germline ends. Germline loops: CDR1 MDHEN, CDR2 SYDVKM. The CDR3 extends over 13 amino acids.

The chain recombines TRBV9 with TRBJ2-2; D gene unclear. V lost 4 bases to trimming and J lost 6 bases, with 13 bases between them. The CDR3 extends over 14 amino acids. CDR1 is SGDLS, CDR2 YYNGEE, per germline. CDR3 DNA: TGTGCCAGCAGCCCGCTAGGATCGGCCGGGGAGCTGTTTTTT. Amino acids: CASSPLGSAGELFF.

The V and J genes are TRBV19 and TRBJ1-5; D unclear. The length of the CDR3 is 16 residues. Trimming removed 0 bases from V and 6 bases from J, with 15 bases in between. From germline, CDR1 is LNHDA and CDR2 SQIVND (reference sequence). CDR3 sequence reads: CASSIDHGGPGQPQHF. CDR3 nucleotide sequence: TGTGCCAGTAGTATAGATCATGGAGGGCCTGGTCAGCCCCAGCATTTT.

Only one count was recorded for this clone. The gene calls are TRBV18 and TRBJ1-1, with 7 bases fitting TRBD1. CDR1 and CDR2 from the germline V gene are KGHSH and LQKENI. The CDR3 runs 13 residues. J lost 7 bases, V lost 3 bases, and 5 bases had no gene match. CDR3 protein: CASSPGTAHEAFF. The CDR3 DNA reads TGTGCCAGCTCACCGGGGACAGCCCATGAAGCTTTCTTT.

The J gene is TRBJ1-4, the V gene TRBV19, with 7 bases that match TRBD1. The trim removed 3 bases at V and 4 bases at J, leaving 5 bases unmatched. This CDR3 is 15 amino acids long. Germline CDR1 and CDR2: LNHDA and SQIVND (reference sequence). In DNA form, the CDR3 reads TGTGCCAGTAGTATGCCGGGACAGTTTAATGAAAAACTGTTTTTT. Translation: CASSMPGQFNEKLFF.

Only a few counts were recorded for this clone. The CDR3 loop is CASSHSLAGPFCEQFF. The CDR3 coding sequence is TGCGCCAGCAGTCACTCACTAGCCGGTCCATTCTGTGAGCAGTTCTTC. This chain connects TRBV23-1 to TRBJ2-1; D is perhaps TRBD2 (6 bases). TRBV23-1 is noted as an ORF with a role that remains uncertain. V lost 3 bases and J 9 bases, leaving 21 bases between the germline ends. This CDR3 has 16 amino acids.

The rearrangement uses TRBV7-3 and TRBJ2-7; 8 nucleotides agree with TRBD2. V shed 4 bases, J shed 2 bases, and the junction held 7 bases outside the gene matches. The length of the CDR3 is 15 residues. Per the germline V gene, CDR1 is SGHTA and CDR2 is FQGTGA. The CDR3 nucleotides are TGTGCCAGCAGCTCACGCGGGACTAGGGCCTACGAGCAGTACTTC. It codes for CASSSRGTRAYEQYF.

The rearrangement joins TRBV7-9 to TRBJ2-7; D uncertain. Germline V gene sequence: CDR1 SEHNR, CDR2 FQNEAQ (reference sequence). The CDR3 has 11 amino acids. V was pared by 1 base and J by 6 bases, with 4 bases between. The CDR3 reads CASSLGVEQYF. The CDR3 DNA reads as TGTGCCAGCAGCTTAGGGGTCGAGCAGTACTTC.

J is TRBJ2-5 and V is TRBV2; 9 bases are a match to TRBD1. The CDR3 is made up of 16 amino acids. The V segment lost 8 bases and the J segment 2 bases; nucleotides outside the gene matches: 12. Per the germline V gene, CDR1 is SNHLY and CDR2 is FYNNEI. CDR3 protein: CASRDREVGEQETQYF. CDR3 DNA sequence: TGTGCCAGCCGGGACAGGGAAGTAGGCGAGCAAGAGACCCAGTACTTC.

This clone was found once. This sequence joins TRBV19 and TRBJ1-5; TRBD1 might be the D (6 bases). Germline V gene sequence: CDR1 LNHDA, CDR2 SQIVND (reference sequence). There are 16 residues in the CDR3. V lost 4 bases and J 3 bases, leaving 16 bases between the germline ends. CDR3 sequence: CASSTSDRYVNQPQHF. In DNA, the CDR3 is TGTGCCAGTAGTACCTCCGACAGGTATGTCAATCAGCCCCAGCATTTT.

The chain combines TRBV2 with TRBJ1-1; unclear D gene. The CDR3 extends over 12 amino acids. Germline CDR1 reads SNHLY; CDR2 reads FYNNEI. V was trimmed by 3 bases and J by 7 bases, leaving 9 bases between them. The chain's CDR3 is CASSDSINEAFF. The CDR3 nucleotides are TGTGCCAGCAGTGACTCGATTAATGAAGCTTTCTTT.

The rearrangement links TRBV19 to TRBJ2-3; 7 positions agree with TRBD1. V trimming: 9 bases; J trimming: 0 bases; junction bases outside the gene matches: 3. This CDR3 is 13 amino acids long. CDR1 LNHDA and CDR2 SQIVND come from the germline V gene (reference sequence). The CDR3 spells CASSDRSTDTQYF. CDR3 DNA sequence: TGTGCCAGCTCGGACAGGAGCACAGATACGCAGTATTTT.

The chain carries TRBV18 and TRBJ1-1; the D is unclear. CDR1 is KGHSH, CDR2 LQKENI, per germline. V shed 0 bases and J shed 2 bases, with 7 bases lying between them. There are 14 residues in the CDR3. CDR3 sequence: CASSPPSVNTEAFF. In nucleotides, the CDR3 is TGTGCCAGCTCACCACCCTCGGTTAACACTGAAGCTTTCTTT. The whole variable domain, remainder taken from reference TRBV18 and TRBJ1-1, is NAGVMQNPRHLVRRRGQEARLRCSPMKGHSHVYWYRQLPEEGLKFMVYLQKENIIDESGMPKERFSAEFPKEGPSILRIQQVVRGDSAAYFCASSPPSVNTEAFFGQGTRLTVV.

Points on this clone: A read error may account for a junction end that differs from germline. CDR3 region: CASSLVEGQDFF. For the CDR3, the DNA is TGCGCCAGCAGCTTGGTCGAGGGACAGGACTTCTTC. The chain combines TRBV5-1 with TRBJ2-7, with 8 bases matching TRBD1. Per the germline V gene, CDR1 is SGHRS and CDR2 is YFSETQ. The length of the CDR3 is 12 residues. The full variable domain, in which reference TRBV5-1 and TRBJ2-7 provide the parts outside the CDR3, is KAGVTQTPRYLIKTRGQQVTLSCSPISGHRSVSWYQQTPGQGLQFLFEYFSETQRNKGNFPGRFSGRQFSNSRSEMNVSTLELGDSALYLCASSLVEGQDFFGPGTRLTVT.

The chain links TRBV4-1 to TRBJ1-2; D is undetermined. Germline V gene sequence: CDR1 MGHRA, CDR2 YSYEKL. The CDR3 loop spans 14 amino acids. With 3 bases removed from V and 8 bases from J, the gap between germline ends came to 16 bases. CDR3 region: CASSQYDSRWGYTF. CDR3 sequence (DNA): TGCGCCAGCAGCCAGTACGACTCGAGGTGGGGCTACACCTTC.

The CDR3 nucleotides read TGCGCCAGCAGCTTGCTGTTCCCCGACTACGAGCAGTACTTC. Its translation: CASSLLFPDYEQYF. The rearrangement joins TRBV5-1 to TRBJ2-7; D unclear. V lost 1 base to trimming and J lost 3 bases, with 11 bases between them. The CDR3 spans 14 residues. CDR1 is SGHRS and CDR2 is YFSETQ in the germline V gene.

The chain has TRBV5-4 and TRBJ2-7; D is undetermined. The CDR3 loop spans 14 amino acids. Germline CDR1 is SGHNT and CDR2 is YYREEE (reference sequence). Trimming shortened V by 4 bases and J by 0 bases, and 11 bases separated the two germline ends. Here the CDR3 reads CASSISIGSYEQYF. The CDR3 DNA follows: TGTGCCAGCAGCATAAGCATTGGCTCCTACGAGCAGTACTTC. Using reference TRBV5-4 and TRBJ2-7 for the parts outside the CDR3, the full variable domain is ETGVTQSPTHLIKTRGQQVTLRCSSQSGHNTVSWYQQALGQGPQFIFQYYREEENGRGNFPPRFSGLQFPNYSSELNVNALELDDSALYLCASSISIGSYEQYFGPGTRLTVT.

The chain couples TRBV11-2 to TRBJ2-2, with no clear D. The germline gives CDR1 SGHAT, CDR2 FQNNGV. The CDR3 loop spans 15 amino acids. Between the trimmed V and J ends, which lost 5 bases and 0 bases, there was a span of 10 bases. In DNA, the CDR3 is TGTGCCAGCAGCCAGAGGCCAGCGAACACCGGGGAGCTGTTTTTT. Amino acids: CASSQRPANTGELFF.

This clone was picked up one time. V and J are TRBV11-3 and TRBJ2-1; 12 nucleotides line up with TRBD2. Germline assignment: CDR1 SGHNT and CDR2 YENEEA. The trim removed 5 bases at V and 9 bases at J, leaving 2 bases unmatched. This CDR3 spans 13 amino acids. The CDR3 region is CASSPGLAGEQFF. In nucleotides, the CDR3 is TGTGCCAGCAGCCCGGGACTAGCGGGTGAGCAGTTCTTC. Using reference TRBV11-3 and TRBJ2-1 for the parts outside the CDR3, the full variable domain is EAGVVQSPRYKIIEKKQPVAFWCNPISGHNTLYWYLQNLGQGPELLIRYENEEAVDDSQLPKDRFSAERLKGVDSTLKIQPAELGDSAVYLCASSPGLAGEQFFGPGTRLTVL.

The V gene is TRBV9, the J gene TRBJ2-7, with D possibly TRBD2 on 6 matching bases. CDR1 SGDLS and CDR2 YYNGEE come from the germline V gene. The V end was cut by 3 bases, the J end by 5 bases, with 21 bases between. The CDR3 runs 16 residues. The CDR3 loop is CASSAGDSPGRHEQYF. CDR3 sequence (DNA): TGTGCCAGCAGCGCCGGGGACTCGCCGGGGAGGCACGAGCAGTACTTC.

This chain uses TRBV28 with TRBJ1-2; D unresolved. The V end was cut by 1 base, the J end by 7 bases, with 10 bases between. This CDR3 has 13 amino acids. Germline CDR1 reads MDHEN; CDR2 reads SYDVKM. CDR3 nucleotides: TGTGCCAGCAGTTTATCTGAACAACGTGGCTACACCTTC. Protein sequence: CASSLSEQRGYTF.

The genes are TRBV20-1 and TRBJ1-5; D is unresolved. V shed 7 bases and J shed 9 bases, with 10 bases lying between them. In germline, CDR1 is DFQATT, CDR2 SNEGSKA (reference sequence). This CDR3 region has 10 residues. CDR3 nucleotide sequence: TGCAGTGTTTCAACTCGGCCCCAGCATTTT. It encodes CSVSTRPQHF.

V usage is TRBV7-3 and J usage is TRBJ2-3, with D possibly matching TRBD1 (5 bases). This CDR3 has 14 residues. With 2 bases removed from V and 5 bases from J, the gap between germline ends came to 11 bases. In germline, CDR1 is SGHTA, CDR2 FQGTGA. CDR3: CASSLGVRGDTQYF. The CDR3 DNA reads TGTGCCAGCAGCTTAGGGGTAAGGGGAGATACGCAGTATTTT.

V usage is TRBV29-1 and J usage is TRBJ2-1; weak D call: TRBD2 (5 bases). V lost 4 bases to trimming and J lost 6 bases, with 22 bases between them. The length of the CDR3 is 16 residues. Germline CDR1 SQVTM, CDR2 ANQGSEA. The CDR3 here is CSVGPRWGEKRNEQFF. As DNA, the CDR3 is TGCAGCGTTGGCCCTCGGTGGGGAGAGAAACGCAATGAGCAGTTCTTC.

The rearrangement links TRBV6-5 to TRBJ1-5; no reliable D call. The V and J ends lost 7 bases and 4 bases respectively, with 17 bases between them. The length of the CDR3 is 15 residues. Germline-derived CDR1 and CDR2 are MNHEY and SVGAGI. The CDR3 region has the DNA TGTGCCAGCAAAATCACAACCGTAATTAATCAGCCCCAGCATTTT. Protein product: CASKITTVINQPQHF.

V is TRBV4-2 and J is TRBJ1-6; D remains ambiguous. The CDR3 length is 14 residues. V dropped 0 bases and J dropped 8 bases, with 8 bases sitting between them. Germline V lookup: CDR1 LGHNA, CDR2 YNFKEQ. CDR3 nucleotides: TGTGCCAGCAGCCAAGATCGGGGAGATTCACCCCTCCACTTT. It translates to CASSQDRGDSPLHF.

This clone was found a few times. The rearrangement links TRBV2 to TRBJ1-1; tentative D call: TRBD1 (6 bases). The CDR3 loop spans 16 amino acids. Germline CDR1 and CDR2: SNHLY and FYNNEI. V was pared by 5 bases and J by 0 bases, with 16 bases between. The CDR3 bases are TGTGCCAGCAGTTCCCATTCTTGGGACATGAACACTGAAGCTTTCTTT. Its translation: CASSSHSWDMNTEAFF.